The clone carrying this T cell receptor beta chain has ten or more counts. Its antigen is as yet unknown. When ophthalmopathy did not progress within 18 months, Graves' hyperthyroidism was considered stable. Each diagnosis drew on symptoms, thyroxine, TRAb, thyroid ultrasound and orbital computed tomography findings. The CDR3 totals 14 residues. Trimming left V 3 bases short and J 9 bases short, with 15 bases between. The source of the sample is a study of T cells in Graves' hyperthyroidism and ophthalmopathy. For the study at large: The initial diagnosis was the point when peripheral blood was collected, ahead of any treatment. Whole-study results and caveats: Among clonotypes expanded in thyroid above 0.001, most were also found in blood.

RNA transcripts yielded amplified TCR beta CDR3 regions. First-round RT-PCR targeting the TCR CDR3 was performed with the HTBI primer set. TCRdb recomputed calls from the multiplex PCR reads with MiXCR, one row per CDR3 protein. The profile shows more than 500,000 distinct CDR3 sequences, roughly 15% of them singletons. Sequences were obtained from blood. The receptor was derived from a woman in her 40s with Graves' hyperthyroidism. The chain links TRBV12-3 or TRBV12-4 to TRBJ2-1, with D unclear. This CDR3 is CASSFDLVLGEQFF. CDR3 nucleotide sequence: TGTGCCAGCAGTTTCGATCTTGTTTTGGGTGAGCAGTTCTTC.